This TCR beta chain was identified during a study of T cells in women clearing cervical HPV infection. As for this clone: The read terminates 3 residues ahead of where the CDR3 ends, so the germline J gene completes it.

The method was immunoSEQ multiplex PCR; TCRdb's version includes in-frame clones alone and lacks a portion of them. In total, the table holds about 46,000 clones. CDR1 and CDR2 (germline): GTSNPN, SVGIG (reference sequence). The CDR3 is 14 amino acids. Trimming removed 2 bases from V and 2 bases from J; junction bases left unmatched: 5. This chain joins TRBV30 and TRBJ1-1, with TRBD1 identical over 7 bases. Sequences were obtained from blood buffy coat. The clonotype originates from a woman between 18 and 70 years old with a cervical HPV16 infection that either progressed to CIN3+ or cleared (not recorded which). The chain's CDR3 is CAWSTGTANTEAFF. The CDR3 bases that were read are TGTGCCTGGAGTACAGGGACAGCCAACACTGAA.